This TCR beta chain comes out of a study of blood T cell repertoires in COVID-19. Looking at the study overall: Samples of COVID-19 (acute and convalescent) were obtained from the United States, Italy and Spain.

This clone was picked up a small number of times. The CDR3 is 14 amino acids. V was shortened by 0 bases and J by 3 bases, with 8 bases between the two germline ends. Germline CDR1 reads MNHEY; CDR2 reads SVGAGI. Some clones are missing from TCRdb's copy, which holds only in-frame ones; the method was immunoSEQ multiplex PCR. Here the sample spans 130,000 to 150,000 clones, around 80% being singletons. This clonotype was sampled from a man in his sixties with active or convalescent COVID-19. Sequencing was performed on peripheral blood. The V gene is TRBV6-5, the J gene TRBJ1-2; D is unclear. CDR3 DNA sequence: TGTGCCAGCAGTTACTCTCAGAAAGACTATGGCTACACCTTC. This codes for CASSYSQKDYGYTF.